A single sample is the source of the 12 T cell receptor beta chains below, sequenced in a study of vaccination and CD4 T cells after COVID-19. These TCRs' antigens remain unknown. Sequence data for DNA of cultured CD4+ T cells were generated by the Oncomine TCR Beta short-read assay. TCRdb reprocessed the PCR reads with MiXCR, giving one entry per CDR3 protein. This table holds about 15,000 distinct CDR3 sequences, approximately 73% found once. Noted treatment: roughly 10-day PBMC culture with coronavirus spike peptide pools or control peptides (ViraFEST assay). The specimen sequenced was CD4+ T cells from blood, cultured in vitro. Receptors originate from a human donor who had recovered from COVID-19.

This rearrangement joins TRBV7-2 to TRBJ1-5; 7 bases align to TRBD1. The CDR3 spans 15 residues. Germline loops: CDR1 SGHTA, CDR2 FQGNSA. V shed 3 bases and J 3 bases; nucleotides not matched to a gene: 5. The CDR3 loop is CASSFRGGNNQPQHF. DNA of the CDR3: TGTGCCAGCAGCTTCAGGGGGGGAAACAATCAGCCCCAGCATTTT.

The rearrangement uses TRBV20-1 and TRBJ1-6; the D is unclear. V was clipped by 0 bases and J by 7 bases, with 13 bases between them. CDR1 is DFQATT, CDR2 SNEGSKA, per germline (reference sequence). The CDR3 is made up of 15 amino acids. The CDR3 nucleotides are TGCAGTGCTAGAGATCCTCCGGGAGGCAATTCACCCCTCCACTTT. It encodes CSARDPPGGNSPLHF.

V is TRBV7-2 and J is TRBJ2-5, with D possibly being TRBD1 (6 bases). V was cut by 8 bases and J by 4 bases, with 17 bases left in between. This CDR3 has 14 amino acids. Looked up from germline, CDR1 is SGHTA and CDR2 is FQGNSA. The CDR3 DNA sequence: TGTGCCAGCGGGTTTCCAGGGGAGCGAGAGACCCAGTACTTC. It is translated as CASGFPGERETQYF.

This sequence joins TRBV12-3 or TRBV12-4 and TRBJ2-3; possibly TRBD1 for D (5 bases). This CDR3 contains 12 residues. Between the trimmed V and J ends, which lost 1 base and 8 bases, there was a span of 7 bases. In DNA, the CDR3 is TGTGCCAGCAGTTTAGGGGGCCTTACGCAGTATTTT. Translated, it gives CASSLGGLTQYF.

The chain couples TRBV6-4 to TRBJ1-5; D may be TRBD1 (6 bases). V was pared by 6 bases and J by 6 bases, with 21 bases between. CDR3 length: 16 amino acids. Germline CDR1 is MRHNA and CDR2 is SNTAGT. The CDR3 here is CASRTSRTEGPQPQHF. DNA for the CDR3: TGTGCCAGCAGGACTTCTCGGACAGAAGGCCCTCAGCCCCAGCATTTT.

This clonotype was found a few times. The chain recombines TRBV6-1 with TRBJ1-2, with D possibly being TRBD1 (5 bases). This CDR3 has 15 residues. Germline loops: CDR1 MNHNS, CDR2 SASEGT. V lost 8 bases and J lost 5, with 21 bases in between. The CDR3 DNA reads as TGTGCCAGCGGGTTGATTCCTGACGGGGGGTATGGCTACACCTTC. This sequence encodes CASGLIPDGGYGYTF.

The V gene is TRBV11-2, the J gene TRBJ2-7; a weak D match, TRBD2 (6 bases). Germline V gene sequence: CDR1 SGHAT, CDR2 FQNNGV. The CDR3 runs to 14 residues. The V and J ends lost 5 bases and 0 bases respectively, with 11 bases between them. The CDR3 DNA follows: TGTGCCAGCAGCCGGGGACTGTACTCCTACGAGCAGTACTTC. Translated: CASSRGLYSYEQYF.

The rearrangement joins TRBV6-1 to TRBJ2-2; D gene ambiguous. The V gene's germline CDR1 is MNHNS and CDR2 SASEGT. CDR3 length equals 14 residues. V lost 7 bases, J lost 6 bases, and 15 bases lay in between. DNA for the CDR3: TGTGCCAGCAACAAGACATGGTCATCCGGGGAGCTGTTTTTT. Amino acids: CASNKTWSSGELFF.

The chain employs TRBV12-3 or TRBV12-4 and TRBJ1-5; D may be TRBD1 (6 bases). V was shortened by 5 bases and J by 6 bases, with 11 bases between the two germline ends. The CDR3 has 13 amino acids. CDR3 amino acids: CASSNRGAQPQHF. CDR3 nucleotides: TGTGCCAGCAGTAATAGGGGGGCTCAGCCCCAGCATTTT.

V gene TRBV19 combines with J gene TRBJ1-2; no definite D call. Germline CDR1 and CDR2: LNHDA and SQIVND (reference sequence). V lost 3 bases to trimming and J lost 0 bases, with 5 bases between them. This CDR3 contains 13 residues. The CDR3 DNA reads as TGTGCCAGTAGTATGTCTGCTAACTATGGCTACACCTTC. Protein product: CASSMSANYGYTF.

The rearrangement uses TRBV28 and TRBJ1-1; 7 positions match TRBD1. Germline V gene sequence: CDR1 MDHEN, CDR2 SYDVKM. J lost 3 bases, V lost 4 bases, and 8 bases had no gene match. The CDR3 consists of 15 residues. The CDR3 DNA reads as TGTGCCAGCAGTTACAACAGGGGTAGGGACACTGAAGCTTTCTTT. Translation: CASSYNRGRDTEAFF.

Here the CDR3 reads CSAREGLGYGYTF. CDR3 DNA: TGCAGTGCTAGAGAGGGCCTGGGCTATGGCTACACCTTC. V is TRBV20-1 and J is TRBJ1-2; the D is unclear. The V end was cut by 0 bases, the J end by 4 bases, with 9 bases between. Germline CDR1 and CDR2: DFQATT and SNEGSKA (reference sequence). The CDR3 has 13 amino acids.